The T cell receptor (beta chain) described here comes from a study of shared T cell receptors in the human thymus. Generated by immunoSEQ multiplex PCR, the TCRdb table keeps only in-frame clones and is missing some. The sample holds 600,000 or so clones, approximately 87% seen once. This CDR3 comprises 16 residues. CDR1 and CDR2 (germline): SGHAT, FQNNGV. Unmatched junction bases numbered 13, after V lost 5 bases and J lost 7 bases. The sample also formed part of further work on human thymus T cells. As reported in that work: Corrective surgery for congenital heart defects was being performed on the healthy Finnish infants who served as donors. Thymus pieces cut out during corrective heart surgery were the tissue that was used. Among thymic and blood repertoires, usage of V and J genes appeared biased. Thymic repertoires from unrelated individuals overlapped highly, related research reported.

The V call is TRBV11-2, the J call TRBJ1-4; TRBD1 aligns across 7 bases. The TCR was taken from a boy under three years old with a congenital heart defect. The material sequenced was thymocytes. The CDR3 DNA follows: TGTGCCAGCAGCCCCTCCCCTGCAGGGGGTAGTGAAAAACTGTTTTTT. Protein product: CASSPSPAGGSEKLFF.